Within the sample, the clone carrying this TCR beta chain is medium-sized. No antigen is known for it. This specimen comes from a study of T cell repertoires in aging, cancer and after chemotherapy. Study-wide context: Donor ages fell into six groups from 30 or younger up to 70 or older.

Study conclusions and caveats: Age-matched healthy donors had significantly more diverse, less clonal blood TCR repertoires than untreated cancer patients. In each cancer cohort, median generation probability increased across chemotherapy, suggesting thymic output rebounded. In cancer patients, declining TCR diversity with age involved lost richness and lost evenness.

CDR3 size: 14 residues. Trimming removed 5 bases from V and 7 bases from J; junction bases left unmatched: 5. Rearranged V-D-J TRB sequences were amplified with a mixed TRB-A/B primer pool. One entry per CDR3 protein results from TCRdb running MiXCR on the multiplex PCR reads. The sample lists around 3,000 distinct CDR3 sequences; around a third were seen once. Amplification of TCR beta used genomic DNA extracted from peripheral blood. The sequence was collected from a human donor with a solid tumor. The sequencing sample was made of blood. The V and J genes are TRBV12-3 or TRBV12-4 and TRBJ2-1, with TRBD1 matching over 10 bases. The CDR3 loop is CASSPTGGWNEQFF. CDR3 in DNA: TGTGCCAGCAGTCCGACAGGGGGCTGGAATGAGCAGTTCTTC.